Included here is one T cell receptor beta chain sequence, with context. The data are from a study of PD-1 blockade in mismatch repair-deficient tumors. At the level of the study: All were previously treated, progressing patients with about 12 mismatch repair-deficient cancer types.

The CDR3 has 16 residues. Germline CDR1 is SGDLS and CDR2 is YYNGEE. V lost 2 bases and J lost 8; bases outside the gene matches: 6. Profiled with immunoSEQ multiplex PCR; TCRdb holds only in-frame clones, not every one. Among roughly 80,000 clones listed, roughly 80% were seen once. This clonotype originated in an adult with mismatch repair-deficient cancer. The input for sequencing was peripheral blood, taken 12 weeks after starting pembrolizumab. The chain carries TRBV9 and TRBJ2-1, with TRBD2 identical over 14 bases. Written as DNA, the CDR3 is TGTGCCAGCAGCGTGGCCGGGACTAGCGGGAGTGATGAGCAGTTCTTC. Its protein is CASSVAGTSGSDEQFF.